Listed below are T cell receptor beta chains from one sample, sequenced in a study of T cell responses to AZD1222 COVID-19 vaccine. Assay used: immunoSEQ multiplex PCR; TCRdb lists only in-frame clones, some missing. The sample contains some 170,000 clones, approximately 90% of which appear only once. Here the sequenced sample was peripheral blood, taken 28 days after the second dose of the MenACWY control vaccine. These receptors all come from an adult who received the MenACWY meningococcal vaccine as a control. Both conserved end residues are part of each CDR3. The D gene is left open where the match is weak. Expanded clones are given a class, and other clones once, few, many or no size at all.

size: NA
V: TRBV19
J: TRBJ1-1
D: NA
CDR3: CASSSASRGVLAFF
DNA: TGTGCCAGTAGTTCCGCAAGCAGGGGCGTCTTGGCTTTCTTT

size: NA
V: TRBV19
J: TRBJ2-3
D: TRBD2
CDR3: CASRRSLADFTDTQYF
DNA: TGTGCCAGTAGGAGATCACTAGCGGATTTCACAGATACGCAGTATTTT

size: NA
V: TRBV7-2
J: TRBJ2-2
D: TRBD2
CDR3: CASSLERAGGPGNTGELFF
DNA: TGTGCCAGCAGCTTAGAAAGAGCGGGAGGGCCGGGGAACACCGGGGAGCTGTTTTTT

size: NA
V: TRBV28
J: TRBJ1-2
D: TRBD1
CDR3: CASTLAGTEGYTF
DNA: TGTGCCAGCACCCTTGCCGGGACAGAGGGCTACACCTTC

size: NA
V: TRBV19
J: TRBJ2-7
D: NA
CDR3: CASSHRRPSGEQYF
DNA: TGTGCCAGTAGTCATAGAAGGCCTTCGGGGGAGCAGTACTTC

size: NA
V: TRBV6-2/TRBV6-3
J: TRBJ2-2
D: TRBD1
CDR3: CASSYSPTGGRDLTGELFF
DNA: TGTGCCAGCAGTTACTCTCCGACAGGGGGGCGCGACCTCACCGGGGAGCTGTTTTTT

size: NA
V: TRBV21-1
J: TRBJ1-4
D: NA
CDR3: CASTPRDREKKLFF
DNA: TGTGCCAGCACCCCCCGGGACAGGGAGAAAAAACTGTTTTTT

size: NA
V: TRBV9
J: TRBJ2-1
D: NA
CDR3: CASSVGRGSNNEQFF
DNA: TGTGCCAGCAGCGTAGGTAGGGGGTCTAACAATGAGCAGTTCTTC

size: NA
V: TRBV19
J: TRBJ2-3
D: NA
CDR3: CASSPPHGIGTQYF
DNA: TGTGCCAGTAGTCCCCCCCATGGGATCGGAACGCAGTATTTT

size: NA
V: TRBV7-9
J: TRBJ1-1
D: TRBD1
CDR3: CASSQDRGDTEAFF
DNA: TGTGCCAGCAGCCAGGACAGGGGGGACACTGAAGCTTTCTTT

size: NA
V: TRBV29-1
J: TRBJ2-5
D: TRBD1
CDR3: CSAERGGQGIETQYF
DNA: TGCAGCGCAGAGAGAGGGGGACAGGGGATAGAGACCCAGTACTTC

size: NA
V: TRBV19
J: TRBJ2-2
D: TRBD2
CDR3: CASSIQAGANTGELFF
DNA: TGTGCCAGTAGTATTCAAGCGGGGGCGAACACCGGGGAGCTGTTTTTT

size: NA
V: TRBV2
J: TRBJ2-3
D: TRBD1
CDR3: CASMDRVEYF
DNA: TGTGCCAGCATGGACAGGGTGGAGTATTTT

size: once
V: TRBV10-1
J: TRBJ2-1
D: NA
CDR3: CATGPDDYEQFF
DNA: TGCGCCACCGGACCAGACGACTATGAGCAGTTCTTC

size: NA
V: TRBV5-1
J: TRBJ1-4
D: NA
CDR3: CASSPWVRANEKLFF
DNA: TGCGCCAGCAGCCCTTGGGTAAGGGCGAATGAAAAACTGTTTTTT

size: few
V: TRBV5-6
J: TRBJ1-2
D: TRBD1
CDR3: CASSLRDSPYGYTF
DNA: TGTGCCAGCAGCTTAAGGGACAGCCCCTATGGCTACACCTTC

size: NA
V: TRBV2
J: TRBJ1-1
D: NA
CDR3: CASSERRSSEAFF
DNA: TGTGCCAGCAGTGAACGGAGATCCTCTGAAGCTTTCTTT

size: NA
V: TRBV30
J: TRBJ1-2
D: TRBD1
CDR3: CAWTPGQNYGYTF
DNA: TGTGCCTGGACCCCGGGACAGAACTATGGCTACACCTTC

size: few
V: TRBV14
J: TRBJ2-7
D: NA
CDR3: CASSQDYGPSYEQYF
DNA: TGTGCCAGCAGCCAAGATTACGGGCCCTCCTACGAGCAGTACTTC

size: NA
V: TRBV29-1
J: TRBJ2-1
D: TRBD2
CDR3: CITSGRGSYNEQFF
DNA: TGCATCACTAGCGGGAGGGGCTCCTACAATGAGCAGTTCTTC

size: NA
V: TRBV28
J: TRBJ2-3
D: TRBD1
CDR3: CASRDLGTGGTDTQYF
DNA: TGTGCCAGCCGCGACCTGGGGACAGGGGGCACAGATACGCAGTATTTT

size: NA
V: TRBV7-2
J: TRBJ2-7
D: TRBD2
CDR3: CASSNSGKTYEQYF
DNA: TGTGCCAGCAGCAATAGCGGGAAAACCTACGAGCAGTACTTC

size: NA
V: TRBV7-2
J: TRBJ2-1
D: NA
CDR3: CASSLGTGNAHEQFF
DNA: TGTGCCAGCAGCTTAGGGACGGGGAACGCCCATGAGCAGTTCTTC

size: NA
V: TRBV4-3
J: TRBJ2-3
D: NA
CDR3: CASSQEGEVDPQYF
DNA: TGCGCCAGCAGCCAAGAAGGCGAGGTTGATCCGCAGTATTTT

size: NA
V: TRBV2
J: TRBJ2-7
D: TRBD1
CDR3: CASSLGGQLYEQYF
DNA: TGTGCCAGCAGTCTAGGGGGACAGCTCTACGAGCAGTACTTC

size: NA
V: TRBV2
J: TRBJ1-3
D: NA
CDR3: CASSEIVRNTIYF
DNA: TGTGCCAGCAGTGAAATCGTACGGAACACCATATATTTT

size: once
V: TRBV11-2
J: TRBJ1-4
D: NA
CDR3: CASSLDRPSEKLFF
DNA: TGTGCCAGCAGCTTAGATCGGCCATCTGAAAAACTGTTTTTT

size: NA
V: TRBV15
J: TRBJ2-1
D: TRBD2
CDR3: CATSREISSIAGGLPNEQFF
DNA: TGTGCCACCAGCAGAGAGATCAGCTCCATAGCGGGAGGGCTCCCGAATGAGCAGTTCTTC

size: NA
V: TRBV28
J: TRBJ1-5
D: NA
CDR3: CASSYPEDQPQHF
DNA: TGTGCCAGCAGTTACCCAGAAGATCAGCCCCAGCATTTT

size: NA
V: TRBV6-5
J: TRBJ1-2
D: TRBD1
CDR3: CASSPGTVYGYTF
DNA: TGTGCCAGCAGTCCCGGGACAGTTTATGGCTACACCTTC

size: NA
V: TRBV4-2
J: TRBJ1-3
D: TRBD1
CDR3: CASSQEGGGGWNTIYF
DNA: TGTGCCAGCAGCCAAGAAGGAGGAGGGGGCTGGAACACCATATATTTT

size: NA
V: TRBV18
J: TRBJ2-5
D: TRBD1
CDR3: CASSRGTGSQETQYF
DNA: TGTGCCAGCTCACGAGGGACAGGCTCTCAAGAGACCCAGTACTTC

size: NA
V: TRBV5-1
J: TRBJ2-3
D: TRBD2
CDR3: CASSPAGGVNTDTQYF
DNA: TGCGCCAGCAGCCCCGCGGGGGGGGTGAACACAGATACGCAGTATTTT

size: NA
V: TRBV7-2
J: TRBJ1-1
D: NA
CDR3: CASSWMGGEAFF
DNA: TGTGCCAGCAGTTGGATGGGGGGTGAAGCTTTCTTT

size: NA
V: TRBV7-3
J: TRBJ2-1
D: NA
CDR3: CASSLGLGDEQFF
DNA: TGTGCCAGCAGCTTAGGTCTAGGGGATGAGCAGTTCTTC

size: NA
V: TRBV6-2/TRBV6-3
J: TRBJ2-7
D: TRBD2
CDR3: CASSYGPFDRLARYEQYF
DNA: TGTGCCAGCAGTTATGGCCCCTTCGACCGACTAGCGCGATACGAGCAGTACTTC

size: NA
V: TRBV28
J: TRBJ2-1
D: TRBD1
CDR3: CASSSYPYRGPYNEQFF
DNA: TGTGCCAGCAGTTCCTATCCATACAGGGGGCCCTACAATGAGCAGTTCTTC

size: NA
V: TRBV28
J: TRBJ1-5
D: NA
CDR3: CASSNREYSNQPQHF
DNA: TGTGCCAGCAGCAACCGGGAATATAGCAATCAGCCCCAGCATTTT

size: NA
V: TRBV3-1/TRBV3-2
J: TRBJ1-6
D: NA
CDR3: CASSQLIQGGSPLHF
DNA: TGTGCCAGCAGCCAACTTATCCAGGGTGGCTCACCCCTCCACTTT

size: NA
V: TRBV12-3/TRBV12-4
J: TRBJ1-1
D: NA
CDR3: CASSLGPVAFF
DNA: TGTGCCAGCAGTTTAGGTCCTGTCGCTTTCTTT

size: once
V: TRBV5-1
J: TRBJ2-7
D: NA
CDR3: CASRAAVGNYEQYF
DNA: TGCGCCAGCAGGGCGGCCGTGGGGAACTACGAGCAGTACTTC

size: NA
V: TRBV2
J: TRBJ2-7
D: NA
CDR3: CASCRTYEQYF
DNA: TGTGCCAGCTGCAGGACCTACGAGCAGTACTTC

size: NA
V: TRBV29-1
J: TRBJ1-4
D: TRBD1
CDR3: CSVEGNGGTGGDTTNEKLFF
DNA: TGCAGCGTTGAGGGGAATGGAGGGACAGGGGGCGATACAACTAATGAAAAACTGTTTTTT

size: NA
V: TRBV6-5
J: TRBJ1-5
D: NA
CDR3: CASSYRDSNQPQHF
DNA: TGTGCCAGCAGTTATAGGGATAGCAATCAGCCCCAGCATTTT

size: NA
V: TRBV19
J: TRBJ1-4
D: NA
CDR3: CASSSQNGEKLFF
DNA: TGTGCCAGTAGTTCTCAAAACGGGGAAAAACTGTTTTTT

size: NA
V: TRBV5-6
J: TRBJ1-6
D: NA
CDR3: CASSFGRVYGDYSPLHF
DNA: TGTGCCAGCAGCTTCGGCAGGGTATATGGGGATTATTCACCCCTCCACTTT

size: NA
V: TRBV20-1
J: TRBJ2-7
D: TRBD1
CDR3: CSARTGGKQYF
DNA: TGCAGTGCTAGGACAGGGGGCAAGCAGTACTTC

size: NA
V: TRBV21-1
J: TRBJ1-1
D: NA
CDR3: CASGDRGDSNTEAFF
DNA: TGTGCCAGCGGGGACAGGGGGGACTCGAACACTGAAGCTTTCTTT

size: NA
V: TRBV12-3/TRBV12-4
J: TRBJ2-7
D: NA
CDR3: CASSLAFEQYF
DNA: TGTGCCAGCAGTTTAGCATTCGAGCAGTACTTC

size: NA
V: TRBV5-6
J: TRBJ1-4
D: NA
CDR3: CASSFGPTNEKLFF
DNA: TGTGCCAGCAGCTTCGGGCCAACTAATGAAAAACTGTTTTTT

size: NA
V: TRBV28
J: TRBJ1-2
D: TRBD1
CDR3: CASSLGTGDYGYTF
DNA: TGTGCCAGCAGTTTAGGGACAGGGGACTATGGCTACACCTTC

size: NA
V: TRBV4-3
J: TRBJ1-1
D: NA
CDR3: CASSQDTRSNTEAFF
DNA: TGCGCCAGCAGCCAAGATACGAGGTCGAACACTGAAGCTTTCTTT

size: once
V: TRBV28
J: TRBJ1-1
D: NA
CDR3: CASSWGYTEAFF
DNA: TGTGCCAGCAGTTGGGGATACACTGAAGCTTTCTTT

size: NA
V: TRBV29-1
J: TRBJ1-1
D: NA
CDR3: CSVEVWGRGTEAFF
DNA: TGCAGCGTTGAAGTCTGGGGAAGAGGGACTGAAGCTTTCTTT